The sequence of this T cell receptor beta chain was determined in a study of cytomegalovirus exposure and HLA in healthy donors. Details on this clone: Its antigen is unidentified.

The CDR3 is 15 amino acids. Trimming stripped 4 bases from V and 2 bases from J, with 12 bases between. CDR1 is SNHLY and CDR2 is FYNNEI in the germline V gene. The PCR employed 60 Vbeta primers together with 13 Jbeta primers. Sequencing was performed with immunoSEQ multiplex PCR; in TCRdb, only in-frame clones are kept and a portion is missing. This table lists more than 50,000 clones. Regarding the study as a whole: A later analysis by the authors found several of the most significant clusters apparently linked to common viral pathogens. Exclusion as indistinguishable affected some V segments, including TRBV6-2 and TRBV6-3.

The source is a man aged 45-65 years in good health and CMV-seropositive. The sequencing input was PBMCs. The gene calls are TRBV2 and TRBJ2-1; D is unclear. The chain's CDR3 is CASSVGRLTYNEQFF. As DNA, the CDR3 is TGTGCCAGCAGTGTTGGCAGGCTCACCTACAATGAGCAGTTCTTC. Full variable domain (outside the CDR3, taken from reference TRBV2 and TRBJ2-1): EPEVTQTPSHQVTQMGQEVILRCVPISNHLYFYWYRQILGQKVEFLVSFYNNEISEKSEIFDDQFSVERPDGSNFTLKIRSTKLEDSAMYFCASSVGRLTYNEQFFGPGTRLTVL.